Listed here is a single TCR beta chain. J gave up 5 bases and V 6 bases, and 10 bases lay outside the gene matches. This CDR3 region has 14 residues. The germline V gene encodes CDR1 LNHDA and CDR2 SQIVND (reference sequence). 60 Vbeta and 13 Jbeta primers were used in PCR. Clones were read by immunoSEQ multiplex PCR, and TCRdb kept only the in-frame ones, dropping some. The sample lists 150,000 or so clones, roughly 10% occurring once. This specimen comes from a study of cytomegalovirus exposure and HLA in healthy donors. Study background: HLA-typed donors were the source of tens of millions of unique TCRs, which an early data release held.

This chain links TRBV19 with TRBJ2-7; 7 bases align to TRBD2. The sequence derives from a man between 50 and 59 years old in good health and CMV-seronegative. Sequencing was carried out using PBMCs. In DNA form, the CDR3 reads TGTGCCAGTAGCGACGGACTAGTGCTCCACGAGCAGTACTTC. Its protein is CASSDGLVLHEQYF.